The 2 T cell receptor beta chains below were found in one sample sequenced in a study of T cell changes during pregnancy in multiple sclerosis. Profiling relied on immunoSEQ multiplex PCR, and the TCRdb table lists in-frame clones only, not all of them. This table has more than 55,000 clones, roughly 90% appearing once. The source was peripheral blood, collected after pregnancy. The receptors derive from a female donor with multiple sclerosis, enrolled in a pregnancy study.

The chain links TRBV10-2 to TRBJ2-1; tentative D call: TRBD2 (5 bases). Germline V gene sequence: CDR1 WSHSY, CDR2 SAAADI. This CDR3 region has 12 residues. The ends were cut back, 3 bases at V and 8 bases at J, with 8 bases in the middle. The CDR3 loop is CASSEEGYEQFF. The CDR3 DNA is TGCGCCAGCAGTGAAGAGGGCTATGAGCAGTTCTTC.

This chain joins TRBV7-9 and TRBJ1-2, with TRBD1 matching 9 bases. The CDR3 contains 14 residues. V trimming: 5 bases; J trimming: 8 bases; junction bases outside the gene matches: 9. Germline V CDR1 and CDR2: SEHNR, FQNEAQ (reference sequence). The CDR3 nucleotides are TGTGCCAGCAGCCTTGGGACAGGGTCCTACGGCTACACCTTC. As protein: CASSLGTGSYGYTF. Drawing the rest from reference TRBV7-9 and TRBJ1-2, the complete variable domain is DTGVSQNPRHKITKRGQNVTFRCDPISEHNRLYWYRQTLGQGPEFLTYFQNEAQLEKSRLLSDRFSAERPKGSFSTLEIQRTEQGDSAMYLCASSLGTGSYGYTFGSGTRLTVV.